This entry is about one T cell receptor (beta chain). The data are from a study of somatic mutations in cytotoxic T cells in rheumatoid arthritis. The CDR3 is made up of 17 amino acids. Germline V gene sequence: CDR1 KGHSH, CDR2 LQKENI. V was clipped by 3 bases and J by 5 bases; unmatched bases: 9. Using immunoSEQ multiplex PCR, the repertoire was profiled, and TCRdb retains in-frame clones only, with some absent. The sample holds 15,000 to 20,000 clones, over 70% seen once. Each population, CD4+ and CD8+ cells, was isolated by positive magnetic bead selection and checked for purity by flow cytometry.

The sequence came from a woman aged 45-59 years in good health. Material: CD8+ T cells sorted from blood. This rearrangement joins TRBV18 to TRBJ2-2; 10 bases are shared with TRBD2. The CDR3 DNA follows: TGTGCCAGCTCACCGCCACCTAGCGGGGGAAATACCGGGGAGCTGTTTTTT. Its translation is CASSPPPSGGNTGELFF.